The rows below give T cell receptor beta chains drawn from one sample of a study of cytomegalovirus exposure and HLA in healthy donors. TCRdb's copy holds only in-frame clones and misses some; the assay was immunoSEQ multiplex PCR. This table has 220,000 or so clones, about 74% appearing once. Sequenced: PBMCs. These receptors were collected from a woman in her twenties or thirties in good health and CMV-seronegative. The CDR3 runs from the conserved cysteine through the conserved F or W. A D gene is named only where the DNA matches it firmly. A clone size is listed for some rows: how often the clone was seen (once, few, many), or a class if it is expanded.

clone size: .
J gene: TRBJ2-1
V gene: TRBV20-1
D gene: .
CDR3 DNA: TGCACCTTAAGGGGCTACAATGAGCAGTTCTTC
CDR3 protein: CTLRGYNEQFF

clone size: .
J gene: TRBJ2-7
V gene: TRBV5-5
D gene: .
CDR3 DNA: TGTGCCATCCCACGGTGGACATTCTCCTACGAGCAGTACTTC
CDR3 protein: CAIPRWTFSYEQYF

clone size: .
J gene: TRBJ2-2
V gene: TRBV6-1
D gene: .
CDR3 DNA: TGTGCCAGCAGTGAATGGGCAGAAACCGGGGAGCTGTTTTTT
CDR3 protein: CASSEWAETGELFF

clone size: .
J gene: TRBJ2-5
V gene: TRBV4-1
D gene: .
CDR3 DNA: TGCGCCAGCAGCCAAGATATACAGGGTTGGGAGACCCAGTACTTC
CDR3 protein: CASSQDIQGWETQYF

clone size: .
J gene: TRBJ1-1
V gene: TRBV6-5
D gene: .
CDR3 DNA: TGTGCCAGCAGGGCAGGGTCAGCCTACACTGAAGCTTTCTTT
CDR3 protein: CASRAGSAYTEAFF

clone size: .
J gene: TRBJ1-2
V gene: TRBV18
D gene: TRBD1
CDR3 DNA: TGTGCCAGCTCACCGGAACTGAGACAGGGGAACGACTATGGCTACACCTTC
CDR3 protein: CASSPELRQGNDYGYTF

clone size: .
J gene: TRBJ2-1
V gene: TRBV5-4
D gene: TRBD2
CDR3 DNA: TGTGCCAGCAGTCGACTAGCGTACAATGAGCAGTTCTTC
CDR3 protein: CASSRLAYNEQFF

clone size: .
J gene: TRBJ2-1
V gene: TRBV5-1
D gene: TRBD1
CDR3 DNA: TGCGCCAGCAGCTTGAGGTTGGTGGGACAGGGCCACAATGAGCAGTTCTTC
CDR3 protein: CASSLRLVGQGHNEQFF

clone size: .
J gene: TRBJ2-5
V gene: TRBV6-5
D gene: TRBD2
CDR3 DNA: TGTGCCAGCAGCCTCCTAGCGGGGGGGATCGGGACCCAGTACTTC
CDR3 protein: CASSLLAGGIGTQYF

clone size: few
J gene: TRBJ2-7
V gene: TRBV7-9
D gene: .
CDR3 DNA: TGTGCCAGCAGCTTTGAACTAAGAGGGACACGCCGCTTC
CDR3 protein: CASSFELRGTRRF

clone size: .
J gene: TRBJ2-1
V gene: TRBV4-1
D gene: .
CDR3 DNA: TGCGCCAGCAGCCAATACTCCCGGACTCTTGAGCAGTTCTTC
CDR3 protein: CASSQYSRTLEQFF

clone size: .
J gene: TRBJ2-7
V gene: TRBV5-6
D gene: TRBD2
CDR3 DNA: TGTGCCAGCAGCTTGGGCGGGGAGGGTAGGGACGAGCAGTACTTC
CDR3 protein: CASSLGGEGRDEQYF

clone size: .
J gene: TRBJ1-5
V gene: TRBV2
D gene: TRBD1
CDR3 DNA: TGTGCCAGCAGTTACGGGACAGGGGACTACGCTTATAGCAATCAGCCCCAGCATTTT
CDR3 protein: CASSYGTGDYAYSNQPQHF

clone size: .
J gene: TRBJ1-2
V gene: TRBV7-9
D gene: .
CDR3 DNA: TGTGCCAGCAGCTTGGACAGCACTAACTATGGCTACACCTTC
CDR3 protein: CASSLDSTNYGYTF